Each of the 18 T cell receptor beta chains below was sequenced from the same sample in a study of graft-versus-host responses after intestinal transplantation. Here immunoSEQ multiplex PCR was the method, and the copy in TCRdb shows in-frame clones only, minus some. This table holds tens of thousands of clones, 90% to 95% found once. The antigens of these receptors remain unknown. The specimen was unstimulated CD4+ T cells sorted from spleen or lymph node cells, collected before intestinal transplant. The source is a human donor who received an intestinal transplant.

The chain joins TRBV27 to TRBJ2-7, with TRBD2 as a possible D gene (6 bases). The ends were cut back, 6 bases at V and 0 bases at J, with 15 bases in the middle. The germline V gene has CDR1 MNHEY and CDR2 SMNVEV (reference sequence). This CDR3 contains 15 residues. CDR3 region: CASSRGAAGSYEQYF. CDR3 bases: TGTGCCAGCAGCCGCGGGGCGGCCGGCTCCTACGAGCAGTACTTC.

The chain uses TRBV7-2 and TRBJ2-7, with TRBD1 matching 8 bases. V lost 6 bases, J lost 2 bases, and 9 bases stayed unmatched. There are 15 residues in the CDR3. Germline assignment: CDR1 SGHTA and CDR2 FQGNSA. The CDR3 DNA sequence: TGTGCCAGCAGTCCTCAGGGGGCGTTGGCCTACGAGCAGTACTTC. It translates to CASSPQGALAYEQYF.

Written as DNA, the CDR3 is TGTGCCAGCAGCTATAGGCGGGGGGCGGGGGGAGATACGCAGTATTTT. This codes for CASSYRRGAGGDTQYF. This chain links TRBV7-2 with TRBJ2-3, with TRBD2 matching 8 bases. The CDR3 contains 16 residues. Germline V CDR1 and CDR2: SGHTA, FQGNSA. J lost 5 bases, V lost 4 bases, and 11 bases had no gene match.

The V gene is TRBV7-2, the J gene TRBJ2-7; 7 bases match TRBD1. Germline lookup yields CDR1 SGHTA and CDR2 FQGNSA. This CDR3 region has 15 residues. The trim removed 4 bases at V and 3 bases at J, leaving 9 bases unmatched. The CDR3 DNA reads TGTGCCAGCAGCTCGCTACCGGGACAGATCTACGAGCAGTACTTC. This encodes CASSSLPGQIYEQYF.

The J gene is TRBJ1-2, the V gene TRBV4-3, with TRBD1 as a possible D gene (6 bases). Deletions cut 1 base from V and 7 bases from J, with 16 bases between. Germline-derived CDR1 and CDR2 are LGHNA and YSLEER. There are 15 residues in the CDR3. For the CDR3, the DNA is TGCGCCAGCAGCCAAGGAACAGGGATCCCATCTGGCTACACCTTC. As protein: CASSQGTGIPSGYTF.

V usage is TRBV14 and J usage is TRBJ1-1; TRBD1 is a possible D gene (5 bases). CDR3 length equals 15 residues. Per germline, CDR1 SGHDN and CDR2 FVKESK. The V and J ends lost 6 bases and 1 base respectively, with 15 bases between them. DNA for the CDR3: TGTGCCAGCAGTCGTGGAGGGGCGCAGAACACTGAAGCTTTCTTT. Protein product: CASSRGGAQNTEAFF.

The chain recombines TRBV4-3 with TRBJ2-7; D is unclear. The CDR3 consists of 13 residues. V was trimmed by 4 bases and J by 2 bases, leaving 9 bases between them. Germline loops: CDR1 LGHNA, CDR2 YSLEER. CDR3 sequence: CASSLRFPYEQYF. In nucleotides, the CDR3 is TGCGCCAGCAGCCTGAGATTCCCCTACGAGCAGTACTTC.

This clone was seen only once. V gene TRBV4-3 combines with J gene TRBJ2-1; D possibly corresponds to TRBD2 (6 bases). This CDR3 is 15 amino acids long. V was cut by 4 bases and J by 2 bases, with 12 bases left in between. Germline V gene data show CDR1 as LGHNA and CDR2 as YSLEER. CDR3 bases: TGCGCCAGCAGCCGAACCGGGAGCGCCTACAATGAGCAGTTCTTC. Its translation is CASSRTGSAYNEQFF.

This clone has only a few counts. The CDR3 reads CASGQGSTGNTIYF. CDR3 in DNA: TGTGCCAGCGGACAGGGATCGACGGGAAACACCATATATTTT. V is TRBV19 and J is TRBJ1-3; 8 nucleotides match TRBD1. The J segment lost 4 bases and the V segment lost 9 bases, leaving 8 bases of the junction unmatched. The germline V gene has CDR1 LNHDA and CDR2 SQIVND (reference sequence). This CDR3 spans 14 amino acids.

CDR3 coding DNA: TGTGCCAGCAGCCAGGCACAGGGTAGGACTGAAGCTTTCTTT. Translation: CASSQAQGRTEAFF. This sequence joins TRBV7-2 and TRBJ1-1; D possibly corresponds to TRBD1 (6 bases). The CDR3 covers 14 residues. Germline CDR1 is SGHTA and CDR2 is FQGNSA. V gave up 5 bases and J gave up 5 bases, with 15 bases separating them.

The genes are TRBV5-1 and TRBJ2-1, with 9 bases aligning to TRBD2. After removal of 2 bases from V and 8 bases from J, the junction contained 8 bases not matched to a gene. The CDR3 contains 15 residues. Germline V gene data show CDR1 as SGHRS and CDR2 as YFSETQ. The CDR3 protein is CASSFAGGPSDEQFF. The CDR3 DNA reads TGCGCCAGCAGCTTCGCGGGGGGGCCTTCGGATGAGCAGTTCTTC.

The CDR3 DNA follows: TGTGCCAGCAGTTCAACCGGGGAGCTGTTTTTT. It is translated as CASSSTGELFF. The chain combines TRBV27 with TRBJ2-2, with no clear D. V was cut by 4 bases and J by 5 bases, with 2 bases left in between. CDR3 length: 11 residues. Germline CDR1 is MNHEY and CDR2 is SMNVEV (reference sequence).

V gene TRBV10-3 combines with J gene TRBJ2-1, with 10 positions matching TRBD2. Germline V gene data show CDR1 as ENHRY and CDR2 as SYGVKD. The V gene end was trimmed by 6 bases and the J gene end by 5 bases; junction bases not matched to a gene: 4. This CDR3 contains 14 residues. The DNA for the CDR3 is TGTGCCATCAGGGAGACTAGCGGGCACAATGAGCAGTTCTTC. It encodes CAIRETSGHNEQFF.

The chain combines TRBV9 with TRBJ2-2; weak D call: TRBD2 (6 bases). The CDR3 totals 14 residues. Germline V lookup: CDR1 SGDLS, CDR2 YYNGEE. Trimming pared 4 bases from V and 8 bases from J, leaving 15 bases between. For the CDR3, the DNA is TGTGCCAGCAGCACCCAGACCGGGGGAGGGGAGCTGTTTTTT. Translated: CASSTQTGGGELFF.

The chain combines TRBV5-1 with TRBJ2-7; maybe TRBD2 (5 bases). V gave up 1 base and J gave up 2 bases, with 10 bases separating them. Germline V gene data show CDR1 as SGHRS and CDR2 as YFSETQ. The CDR3 covers 14 residues. CDR3 in amino acids: CASSLTSGAYEQYF. CDR3 nucleotide sequence: TGCGCCAGCAGCTTGACTTCCGGGGCCTACGAGCAGTACTTC.

The CDR3 loop reads CAWSVDRVENTEAFF. CDR3 DNA: TGTGCCTGGAGTGTAGACAGGGTAGAAAACACTGAAGCTTTCTTT. V is TRBV30 and J is TRBJ1-1; 7 bases agree with TRBD1. Germline CDR1 reads GTSNPN; CDR2 reads SVGIG (reference sequence). Germline trimming cut 0 bases from V and 2 bases from J; bases unmatched to any gene: 6. The CDR3 sequence is 15 residues long.

This sequence joins TRBV4-1 and TRBJ1-4; 12 bases match TRBD1. The trim removed 0 bases at V and 7 bases at J, leaving 18 bases unmatched. Per the germline V gene, CDR1 is MGHRA and CDR2 is YSYEKL. The CDR3 length is 21 residues. CDR3 DNA sequence: TGCGCCAGCAGCCAAGATCGAGAACCGGGACAGGGGGCGGATCGAGGTGAAAAACTGTTTTTT. This sequence encodes CASSQDREPGQGADRGEKLFF.

The chain recombines TRBV14 with TRBJ2-6; the match to TRBD2 covers 9 bases. Trimming took 5 bases from V and 2 from J; bases not matched to a gene: 16. CDR1 SGHDN and CDR2 FVKESK come from the germline V gene. This CDR3 comprises 20 residues. The CDR3 bases are TGTGCCAGCAGCTTTTCCCTCCTAGCGGGGATTATAACTGGGGCCAACGTCCTGACTTTC. Its translation: CASSFSLLAGIITGANVLTF.